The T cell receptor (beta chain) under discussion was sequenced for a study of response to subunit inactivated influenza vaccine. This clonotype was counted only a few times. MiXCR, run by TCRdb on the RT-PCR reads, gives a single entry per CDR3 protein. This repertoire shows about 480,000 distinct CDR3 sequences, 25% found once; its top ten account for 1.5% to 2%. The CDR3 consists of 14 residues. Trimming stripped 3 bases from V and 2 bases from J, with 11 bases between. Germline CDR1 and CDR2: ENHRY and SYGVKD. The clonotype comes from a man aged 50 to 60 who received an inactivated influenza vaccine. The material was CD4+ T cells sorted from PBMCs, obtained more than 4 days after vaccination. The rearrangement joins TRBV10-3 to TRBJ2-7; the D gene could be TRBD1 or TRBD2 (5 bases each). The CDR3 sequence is CAISDSQGPYEQYF. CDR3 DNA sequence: TGTGCCATCAGTGACTCGCAGGGACCCTACGAGCAGTACTTC.